A selection of T cell receptor beta chains follows, all from one sample in a study of beta chain features in type 1 diabetes. This table comes from immunoSEQ multiplex PCR, and its TCRdb copy is limited to in-frame clones, with some not included. Of 810,000 or so clones in the sample, roughly a sixth were seen once. Sequenced: naive CD4+ T cells from blood. The receptors here all came from a woman aged 18-29 years in good health. CDR3s include the opening cysteine and the closing phenylalanine or tryptophan. A D gene is named only where the DNA matches it firmly. Size is omitted from some rows. Given values are once, few, many or a class for expanded clones.

d_call clone_size j_call v_call cdr3_aa cdr3_nt
. . TRBJ2-5 TRBV10-3 CAIRTGTTQETQYF TGTGCCATCAGAACCGGGACCACACAAGAGACCCAGTACTTC
. few TRBJ2-7 TRBV28 CASSNSGQGTYEQYF TGTGCCAGCAGTAATTCAGGCCAGGGTACCTACGAGCAGTACTTC
TRBD2 . TRBJ2-5 TRBV7-7 CASSLAGVETQYF TGTGCTAGCAGTCTAGCGGGAGTGGAGACCCAGTACTTC
TRBD1 . TRBJ2-7 TRBV27 CASSFRTGGEQYF TGTGCCAGCAGTTTCCGGACAGGGGGCGAGCAGTACTTC
TRBD1 few TRBJ2-7 TRBV5-1 CASSSRSGQNYEQYF TGCGCCAGCAGCTCTCGTTCGGGACAGAATTACGAGCAGTACTTC
. . TRBJ2-5 TRBV2 CASSPPNRLDQETQYF TGTGCCAGCAGTCCACCAAACCGACTAGACCAAGAGACCCAGTACTTC
TRBD2 . TRBJ2-6 TRBV28 CASSSGLAGANVLTF TGTGCCAGCAGTTCGGGACTAGCTGGGGCCAACGTCCTGACTTTC
. . TRBJ2-7 TRBV5-5 CASSRGTGFYEQYF TGTGCCAGCAGCCGAGGGACTGGGTTCTACGAGCAGTACTTC
. few TRBJ1-2 TRBV6-1 CASGPGVNYGYTF TGTGCCAGCGGCCCAGGGGTTAACTATGGCTACACCTTC
TRBD2 . TRBJ2-1 TRBV7-9 CASSPIAGGNNEQFF TGTGCCAGCAGCCCGATAGCGGGAGGAAACAATGAGCAGTTCTTC
TRBD2 few TRBJ2-1 TRBV7-3 CASSWASGNNEQFF TGTGCCAGCAGCTGGGCTAGCGGGAACAATGAGCAGTTCTTC
TRBD1 . TRBJ2-7 TRBV4-3 CASSQDVQGDYEQYF TGCGCCAGCAGCCAAGATGTGCAGGGGGACTACGAGCAGTACTTC
TRBD1 . TRBJ2-7 TRBV28 CASSLRGRIYEQYF TGTGCCAGCAGTTTAAGGGGGCGCATCTACGAGCAGTACTTC
TRBD1 . TRBJ2-7 TRBV11-1 CASSLTAGGDYEQYF TGTGCCAGCAGCTTAACAGCAGGGGGCGATTACGAGCAGTACTTC
. few TRBJ2-1 TRBV11-2 CASSLSMAGRSYNEQFF TGTGCCAGCAGCTTATCTATGGCGGGACGGTCCTACAATGAGCAGTTCTTC
TRBD1 few TRBJ2-2 TRBV14 CASGTQGQALTGELFF TGTGCCAGCGGAACCCAGGGACAGGCCCTAACCGGGGAGCTGTTTTTT